The 30 T cell receptor beta chains listed next were all sequenced from one sample in a study of blood T cell repertoires in COVID-19. The data were produced by immunoSEQ multiplex PCR, yet TCRdb's version contains in-frame clones alone and is incomplete. The sample lists 55,000 to 70,000 clones, over 70% occurring once. Sequencing was performed on peripheral blood. Every receptor here comes from a human donor in a cohort sampled during active COVID-19.

This chain connects TRBV4-1 to TRBJ1-2; TRBD1 agrees at 7 bases. The V gene end was trimmed by 0 bases and the J gene end by 4 bases; junction bases not matched to a gene: 11. Germline V lookup: CDR1 MGHRA, CDR2 YSYEKL. CDR3 length: 17 amino acids. The CDR3 DNA reads TGCGCCAGCAGCCAAGACGGTGGGCAGGGGGAACTCTATGGCTACACCTTC. Residues: CASSQDGGQGELYGYTF.

This clone appeared once. The rearrangement links TRBV19 to TRBJ2-1; D is unresolved. V dropped 0 bases and J dropped 3 bases, with 3 bases sitting between them. CDR1 LNHDA and CDR2 SQIVND come from the germline V gene (reference sequence). This CDR3 has 13 amino acids. The CDR3 region is CASSIDVYNEQFF. The DNA for the CDR3 is TGTGCCAGTAGTATAGACGTCTACAATGAGCAGTTCTTC.

The rearrangement uses TRBV19 and TRBJ1-2; D gene uncertain. CDR1 and CDR2 (germline): LNHDA, SQIVND (reference sequence). With 3 bases removed from V and 5 bases from J, the gap between germline ends came to 22 bases. The length of the CDR3 is 17 residues. The DNA for the CDR3 is TGTGCCAGTAGTATTTATCGGGCAGGACTGTTCTATTATGGCTACACCTTC. Translated, it gives CASSIYRAGLFYYGYTF.

V is TRBV7-6 and J is TRBJ2-7, with TRBD1 matching 7 bases. The CDR3 covers 17 residues. Trimming took 0 bases from V and 3 from J; bases not matched to a gene: 11. The germline V gene has CDR1 SGHVS and CDR2 FNYEAQ. Written as DNA, the CDR3 is TGTGCCAGCAGCTTAGCGGCAGCCGGGACAGCGAACTACGAGCAGTACTTC. It is translated as CASSLAAAGTANYEQYF.

The V call is TRBV28, the J call TRBJ2-7; D is unclear. Looked up from germline, CDR1 is MDHEN and CDR2 is SYDVKM. The CDR3 contains 14 residues. V was pared by 4 bases and J by 4 bases, with 14 bases between. The CDR3 coding sequence is TGTGCCAGCAGTTCGAACGCGCCCGGTTACGAGCAGTACTTC. Its protein is CASSSNAPGYEQYF.

The V call is TRBV7-9, the J call TRBJ2-7; 7 nucleotides align to TRBD2. CDR3 length: 14 residues. Germline CDR1 reads SEHNR; CDR2 reads FQNEAQ (reference sequence). Trimming took 1 base from V and 6 from J; bases not matched to a gene: 6. The CDR3 nucleotides are TGTGCCAGCAGCTTAGTTGCGGGAGAGGTCGAGCAGTACTTC. It translates to CASSLVAGEVEQYF.

This clone was observed a handful of times. V usage is TRBV24-1 and J usage is TRBJ1-5, with D possibly TRBD1 on 5 matching bases. V lost 6 bases and J 5 bases, leaving 7 bases between the germline ends. Germline CDR1 reads KGHDR; CDR2 reads SFDVKD. The CDR3 has 12 residues. CDR3 in amino acids: CATSWGDQPQHF. CDR3 bases: TGTGCCACCAGTTGGGGGGATCAGCCCCAGCATTTT.

In its sample, this clone was seen a few times. V is TRBV28 and J is TRBJ1-6; TRBD1 matches at 8 bases. Trimming cost V 6 bases and J 2 bases; bases outside gene matches: 3. The germline gives CDR1 MDHEN, CDR2 SYDVKM. CDR3 length: 15 residues. Here the CDR3 DNA reads TGTGCCAGCAGGCCAGGGGGCCCCTATAATTCACCCCTCCACTTT. Its translation: CASRPGGPYNSPLHF. The full variable domain, its missing parts supplied by reference TRBV28 and TRBJ1-6, is DVKVTQSSRYLVKRTGEKVFLECVQDMDHENMFWYRQDPGLGLRLIYFSYDVKMKEKGDIPEGYSVSREKKERFSLILESASTNQTSMYLCASRPGGPYNSPLHFGNGTRLTVT.

The table lists this clone with a count of one. The chain employs TRBV5-6 and TRBJ2-7; D not resolved. The CDR3 is made up of 13 amino acids. The V gene lost 0 bases and the J gene lost 6 bases, with 10 bases spanning the gap. Germline CDR1 reads SGHDT; CDR2 reads YYEEEE. CDR3 nucleotides: TGTGCCAGCAGCTTGGCCTCGGAGAGCGAGCAGTACTTC. It specifies CASSLASESEQYF. Together with reference TRBV5-6 and TRBJ2-7, the CDR3 gives the full variable domain: DAGVTQSPTHLIKTRGQQVTLRCSPKSGHDTVSWYQQALGQGPQFIFQYYEEEERQRGNFPDRFSGHQFPNYSSELNVNALLLGDSALYLCASSLASESEQYFGPGTRLTVT.

This chain links TRBV7-7 with TRBJ2-7; 9 bases agree with TRBD1. The CDR3 contains 16 residues. Trimming took 4 bases from V and 13 from J; bases not matched to a gene: 20. Germline-derived CDR1 and CDR2 are SSHAT and FNYEAQ (reference sequence). The CDR3: CASSSLTDRGEGRCYF. CDR3 nucleotides: TGTGCCAGCAGCTCCCTCACGGACAGGGGAGAGGGGAGATGCTACTTC. The full variable domain, in which reference TRBV7-7 and TRBJ2-7 provide the parts outside the CDR3, is GAGVSQSPRYKVTKRGQDVTLRCDPISSHATLYWYQQALGQGPEFLTYFNYEAQPDKSGLPSDRFSAERPEGSISTLTIQRTEQRDSAMYRCASSSLTDRGEGRCYFGPGTRLTVT.

The J gene is TRBJ2-7, the V gene TRBV4-3, with D perhaps matching TRBD1 (6 bases). Per the germline V gene, CDR1 is LGHNA and CDR2 is YSLEER. Between the trimmed V and J ends, which lost 0 bases and 1 base, there was a span of 13 bases. This CDR3 spans 16 amino acids. In DNA form, the CDR3 reads TGCGCCAGCAGCCAAGATAGAGAGACAGGTTCCTACGAGCAGTACTTC. It yields the protein CASSQDRETGSYEQYF.

The chain is built from TRBV5-6 and TRBJ2-7; D is perhaps TRBD1 (6 bases). The germline CDR1 and CDR2 sequences are SGHDT and YYEEEE. V lost 4 bases and J lost 5, with 7 bases in between. CDR3 length: 11 residues. DNA for the CDR3: TGTGCCAGCAGCCGGACAGACGAGCAGTACTTC. It is translated as CASSRTDEQYF. The full variable domain, its missing parts supplied by reference TRBV5-6 and TRBJ2-7, is DAGVTQSPTHLIKTRGQQVTLRCSPKSGHDTVSWYQQALGQGPQFIFQYYEEEERQRGNFPDRFSGHQFPNYSSELNVNALLLGDSALYLCASSRTDEQYFGPGTRLTVT.

This rearrangement joins TRBV27 to TRBJ2-1; TRBD2 matches at 8 bases. V was pared by 6 bases and J by 2 bases, with 6 bases of the junction left unmatched. The CDR3 spans 15 residues. The germline V gene has CDR1 MNHEY and CDR2 SMNVEV (reference sequence). The CDR3 coding sequence is TGTGCCAGCAGACGAGCGGGAGTTCCCTACAATGAGCAGTTCTTC. Translated, it gives CASRRAGVPYNEQFF.

Concerning this clone itself: One end of the junction varies from germline; a read error may be responsible. This chain uses TRBV7-7 with TRBJ2-7; tentatively, D is TRBD1 (5 bases). The germline CDR1 and CDR2 sequences are SSHAT and FNYEAQ (reference sequence). The CDR3 covers 15 residues. In DNA form, the CDR3 reads TGTGCTAGCAGCTTAGGGCCAGGGTCTTCCTACGAGCAGTACTTC. Translated: CASSLGPGSSYEQYF.

The chain recombines TRBV9 with TRBJ1-1, with D unclear. The CDR3 is 16 residues long. CDR1 is SGDLS and CDR2 is YYNGEE in the germline V gene. Trimming shortened V by 0 bases and J by 1 base, and 13 bases separated the two germline ends. The DNA of the CDR3 is TGTGCCAGCAGCGTAGGGTCCCGGGAACCGAACACTGAAGCTTTCTTT. Its translation: CASSVGSREPNTEAFF.

The J gene is TRBJ2-2, the V gene TRBV21-1; the D segment call TRBD1 is taken from the table without a DNA check. TRBV21-1 is a recognized pseudogene. CDR3 length: 15 residues. CDR3 loop: CASRGPDGNTGELFF. The CDR3 coding sequence is TGTGCCAGCAGGGGGCCTGACGGGAACACCGGGGAGCTGTTTTTT.

The chain joins TRBV9 to TRBJ2-7; weak D call: TRBD2 (6 bases). The CDR3 totals 15 residues. Germline V gene data show CDR1 as SGDLS and CDR2 as YYNGEE. Deletions cut 3 bases from V and 0 bases from J, with 13 bases between. In DNA, the CDR3 is TGTGCCAGCAGCGCACAGGACGGGAGCTCCTACGAGCAGTACTTC. Translated: CASSAQDGSSYEQYF. Supplemented by reference TRBV9 and TRBJ2-7, the full variable domain reads DSGVTQTPKHLITATGQRVTLRCSPRSGDLSVYWYQQSLDQGLQFLIQYYNGEERAKGNILERFSAQQFPDLHSELNLSSLELGDSALYFCASSAQDGSSYEQYFGPGTRLTVT.

The gene calls are TRBV28 and TRBJ2-7; 7 bases map to TRBD1. V lost 6 bases, J lost 6 bases, and 8 bases stayed unmatched. Germline V CDR1 and CDR2: MDHEN, SYDVKM. The CDR3 is made up of 13 amino acids. Here the CDR3 reads CASRLTGLAEQYF. The CDR3 nucleotides read TGTGCCAGCAGGTTGACAGGGTTGGCCGAGCAGTACTTC.

This chain connects TRBV5-6 to TRBJ1-2; 7 nucleotides line up with TRBD1. The ends lost 9 bases at V and 0 bases at J; junction bases unmatched: 11. The CDR3 sequence is 15 residues long. Per germline, CDR1 SGHDT and CDR2 YYEEEE. Written as DNA, the CDR3 is TGTGCCACCGCGGAGACGGGGACAGCTAACTATGGCTACACCTTC. This encodes CATAETGTANYGYTF. Based on the CDR3 plus reference TRBV5-6 and TRBJ1-2, the full variable domain is DAGVTQSPTHLIKTRGQQVTLRCSPKSGHDTVSWYQQALGQGPQFIFQYYEEEERQRGNFPDRFSGHQFPNYSSELNVNALLLGDSALYLCATAETGTANYGYTFGSGTRLTVV.

This clone appeared a single time. CDR3 sequence reads: CASSPQAGTGSLSGANVLTF. DNA of the CDR3: TGTGCCAGTAGTCCCCAGGCGGGGACAGGGAGCTTGTCCGGGGCCAACGTCCTGACTTTC. The V and J genes are TRBV19 and TRBJ2-6, with TRBD1 matching 9 bases. Germline loops: CDR1 LNHDA, CDR2 SQIVND (reference sequence). The V gene end was trimmed by 5 bases and the J gene end by 4 bases; junction bases not matched to a gene: 18. CDR3 size: 20 residues. Full variable domain (remainder filled in from reference TRBV19 and TRBJ2-6): DGGITQSPKYLFRKEGQNVTLSCEQNLNHDAMYWYRQDPGQGLRLIYYSQIVNDFQKGDIAEGYSVSREKKESFPLTVTSAQKNPTAFYLCASSPQAGTGSLSGANVLTFGAGSRLTVL.

The chain employs TRBV2 and TRBJ1-1; 8 bases are shared with TRBD1. CDR3 length: 14 residues. Per the germline V gene, CDR1 is SNHLY and CDR2 is FYNNEI. The V and J ends lost 6 bases and 6 bases, in that order; junction bases with no gene match: 9. CDR3 nucleotides: TGTGCCAGCAGCCGGACAGGGAACAAGGCTGAAGCTTTCTTT. It specifies CASSRTGNKAEAFF.

In its sample, this clone was seen once. The chain couples TRBV7-2 to TRBJ2-5, with TRBD2 matching 9 bases. After removal of 3 bases from V and 4 bases from J, the junction contained 6 bases not matched to a gene. This CDR3 has 15 amino acids. Per germline, CDR1 SGHTA and CDR2 FQGNSA. The DNA of the CDR3 is TGTGCCAGCAGCTTTAGCGGGAGTAATCCAGAGACCCAGTACTTC. The encoded protein is CASSFSGSNPETQYF.

The chain has TRBV12-3 or TRBV12-4 and TRBJ2-7, with 7 positions matching TRBD1. Trimming cost V 5 bases and J 3 bases; bases outside gene matches: 4. The CDR3 loop spans 13 amino acids. As DNA, the CDR3 is TGTGCCAGCAGTGGGAGACAGGGCTACGAGCAGTACTTC. This gives the protein CASSGRQGYEQYF.

V gene TRBV25-1 combines with J gene TRBJ1-1; D is ambiguous. This CDR3 is built from 15 residues. Germline V CDR1 and CDR2: MGHDK, SYGVNS. V lost 3 bases and J 4 bases, leaving 15 bases between the germline ends. CDR3 coding DNA: TGTGCCAGCAGTGATAACTGGGCCCAAGGCACTGAAGCTTTCTTT. Protein product: CASSDNWAQGTEAFF.

V usage is TRBV4-1 and J usage is TRBJ2-6, with TRBD2 as a possible D gene (6 bases). CDR3 length: 16 residues. Trimming removed 6 bases at V and 4 bases at J, with 16 bases between. Germline assignment: CDR1 MGHRA and CDR2 YSYEKL. CDR3 amino acids: CASRAVGGIGANVLTF. CDR3 nucleotides: TGCGCCAGCAGGGCTGTGGGAGGCATAGGGGCCAACGTCCTGACTTTC.

The V gene is TRBV19, the J gene TRBJ2-7; D unresolved. The germline V and J ends were trimmed by 6 bases and 3 bases, with 9 bases remaining between them. The CDR3 length is 12 residues. The germline V gene encodes CDR1 LNHDA and CDR2 SQIVND (reference sequence). The CDR3 here is CASSDTDYEQYF. The CDR3 DNA is TGTGCCAGTAGCGACACAGACTACGAGCAGTACTTC.

CDR3 coding DNA: TGTGCCAGCAGCCCCGGACTAGATCCCTACGAGCAGTACTTC. Protein product: CASSPGLDPYEQYF. The chain is built from TRBV5-6 and TRBJ2-7; TRBD2 agrees at 7 bases. V lost 4 bases and J lost 2; bases outside the gene matches: 6. This CDR3 is 14 amino acids long. Germline-derived CDR1 and CDR2 are SGHDT and YYEEEE.

This clone has just a few counts. The chain combines TRBV6-2 or TRBV6-3 with TRBJ2-7; possible D gene TRBD1, 6 bases. Germline V gene lookup returns CDR1 MNHEY and CDR2 SVGEGT. The V gene lost 7 bases and the J gene lost 2 bases, with 15 bases spanning the gap. This CDR3 is 14 amino acids long. The CDR3 is CASNYEQGPYEQYF. Written as DNA, the CDR3 is TGTGCCAGCAATTATGAACAGGGACCCTACGAGCAGTACTTC.

The chain joins TRBV28 to TRBJ1-5; possibly TRBD1 for D (5 bases). The ends were cut back, 6 bases at V and 3 bases at J, with 15 bases in the middle. The length of the CDR3 is 15 residues. Germline V lookup: CDR1 MDHEN, CDR2 SYDVKM. CDR3 region: CASRFQGRDNQPQHF. As DNA, the CDR3 is TGTGCCAGCAGGTTCCAGGGAAGGGACAATCAGCCCCAGCATTTT.

V gene TRBV6-5 combines with J gene TRBJ2-7, with 8 bases aligning to TRBD2. The junction had 4 bases not matched to a gene; V was cut back by 0 bases and J by 3 bases. The CDR3 runs to 15 residues. Germline-derived CDR1 and CDR2 are MNHEY and SVGAGI. The CDR3: CASSYSSGSGYEQYF. CDR3 DNA: TGTGCCAGCAGTTACTCCAGCGGGAGTGGCTACGAGCAGTACTTC.